This T cell receptor beta chain was recovered during a study of tissue T cells after allogeneic stem cell transplantation. Libraries were prepared by immunoSEQ multiplex PCR; TCRdb keeps only in-frame clonotypes and omits some of them. The sample includes 3,900 or so clones, around half seen only once; the top ten take 8% to 9.5%. Trimming removed 1 base at V and 0 bases at J, with 3 bases between. Germline V gene data show CDR1 as SNHLY and CDR2 as FYNGKV (reference sequence). The CDR3 totals 14 residues. The time point denotes: mouse harvest day 7 after allogeneic transplant. The graft held 10^6 splenic CD5+ T cells and 10^7 T-cell-depleted bone marrow cells. This mouse GVHD model was MHC-mismatched B6 to BALB/c, profiled day 7 or 14. In its sample, this clone was seen a few times. The antigen is unknown. The genes and germline here are from mouse. The CDR3 extends 1 residue past the end of the read, so its final part is completed from the germline J gene.

Study findings and constraints: Blood and spleen captured only part of the tissue TCR repertoire. Which tissue TCRs were alloreactive or antigen-specific was not determined. Some clones might be persisting host cells.

The J gene is TRBJ2-2, the V gene TRBV3; unclear D gene. This TCR was sampled from a female BALB/c mouse given C57BL/6 T cells with graft-versus-host disease after an allogeneic hematopoietic cell transplant. Sequencing was carried out using lymph node tissue. The CDR3 DNA, read in part, is TGTGCCAGCAGCTTAGTTTCAAACACCGGGCAGCTCTAC. The encoded protein is CASSLVSNTGQLY. The complete CDR3 reads CASSLVSNTGQLYF.